The 14 T cell receptor beta chains below were found in one sample sequenced in a study of graft-versus-host responses after intestinal transplantation. Generated by immunoSEQ multiplex PCR, the TCRdb table keeps only in-frame clones and is missing some. Seen here are more than 70,000 clones, roughly 80% observed once, and the top ten hold 0.83%. The antigens for these receptors are not known. Sequences were derived from unstimulated CD4+ T cells sorted from spleen or lymph node cells, sampled before intestinal transplant. The source of these receptors is a human donor who received an intestinal transplant.

The chain employs TRBV4-1 and TRBJ1-2, with D tentatively TRBD1 (6 bases). V gave up 6 bases and J gave up 5 bases, with 19 bases separating them. In germline, CDR1 is MGHRA, CDR2 YSYEKL. This CDR3 comprises 15 residues. CDR3 in DNA: TGCGCCAGCAGTTTTGATCCCGGGACACGATATGGCTACACCTTC. It yields the protein CASSFDPGTRYGYTF.

The chain employs TRBV30 and TRBJ1-2, with D unclear. Per germline, CDR1 GTSNPN and CDR2 SVGIG (reference sequence). The CDR3 totals 14 residues. V lost 2 bases to trimming and J lost 1 base, with 11 bases between them. The CDR3 nucleotides are TGTGCCTGGAGTAAGCCTACTTTTAACTATGGCTACACCTTC. Its translation is CAWSKPTFNYGYTF.

In this sample, this clone turned up a few times. The J gene is TRBJ1-5, the V gene TRBV19; no clear D. V shed 3 bases and J shed 7 bases, with 19 bases lying between them. Germline values: CDR1 LNHDA, CDR2 SQIVND (reference sequence). The length of the CDR3 is 16 residues. The CDR3 bases are TGTGCCAGTAGTATTGAGGGAGGTGTTGGGAGACAGCCCCAGCATTTT. This codes for CASSIEGGVGRQPQHF.

The J gene is TRBJ2-7, the V gene TRBV5-1; 12 positions agree with TRBD2. The DNA end favors TRBJ2-5, so the J call may be wrong. The CDR3 is 15 amino acids. The germline CDR1 and CDR2 sequences are SGHRS and YFSETQ. CDR3 DNA sequence: TGCGCCAGCAGCCGCGGACTAGCGGGGACAGAGACCCAGTACTTC. Protein sequence: CASSRGLAGTETQYF.

The chain is built from TRBV7-8 and TRBJ1-2, with D hard to call. V lost 1 base to trimming and J lost 4 bases, with 10 bases between them. Germline CDR1 SGHVS, CDR2 FQNEAQ. The CDR3 has 14 residues. The DNA for the CDR3 is TGTGCCAGCAGCTTAGACCCGGGTACCTATGGCTACACCTTC. Translated: CASSLDPGTYGYTF. Together with reference TRBV7-8 and TRBJ1-2, the CDR3 gives the full variable domain: GAGVSQSPRYKVAKRGQDVALRCDPISGHVSLFWYQQALGQGPEFLTYFQNEAQLDKSGLPSDRFFAERPEGSVSTLKIQRTQQEDSAVYLCASSLDPGTYGYTFGSGTRLTVV.

The chain joins TRBV9 to TRBJ2-1, with D perhaps TRBD2 (6 bases). V was pared by 0 bases and J by 0 bases, with 22 bases between. CDR1 is SGDLS, CDR2 YYNGEE, per germline. The CDR3 loop spans 20 amino acids. CDR3 region: CASSVGLGSRTKSSYNEQFF. In nucleotides, the CDR3 is TGTGCCAGCAGCGTAGGGCTCGGCAGTCGGACTAAGAGCTCCTACAATGAGCAGTTCTTC.

This clone turned up a few times. CDR3: CASSLGLAGEQYF. CDR3 DNA sequence: TGTGCCAGCAGTTTGGGACTAGCGGGGGAGCAGTACTTC. The rearrangement uses TRBV12-1 and TRBJ2-7; TRBD2, as called in the table, went unchecked against the DNA. TRBV12-1 is assigned pseudogene status. This CDR3 has 13 amino acids.

This clone has a handful of counts. V gene TRBV9 combines with J gene TRBJ1-1; D might be TRBD1 (5 bases). The CDR3 has 14 residues. The V and J ends lost 3 bases and 3 bases respectively, with 12 bases between them. The germline V gene encodes CDR1 SGDLS and CDR2 YYNGEE. CDR3 loop: CASSARVTDTEAFF. As DNA, the CDR3 is TGTGCCAGCAGCGCCAGGGTGACGGACACTGAAGCTTTCTTT.

This chain links TRBV5-1 with TRBJ2-5, with 10 positions matching TRBD1. Germline assignment: CDR1 SGHRS and CDR2 YFSETQ. This CDR3 has 13 residues. V lost 4 bases, J lost 5 bases, and 2 bases stayed unmatched. The CDR3 nucleotides read TGCGCCAGCAGCGAGGACAGGGGGGAGACCCAGTACTTC. Protein: CASSEDRGETQYF.

The chain is built from TRBV19 and TRBJ2-2; possibly TRBD1 for D (6 bases). This CDR3 is built from 14 residues. Germline CDR1 and CDR2: LNHDA and SQIVND (reference sequence). Trimming stripped 8 bases from V and 4 bases from J, with 14 bases between. CDR3 DNA sequence: TGTGCCAGTGGGTGGGGGCGGCCCACCGGGGAGCTGTTTTTT. It encodes CASGWGRPTGELFF.

The chain uses TRBV5-1 and TRBJ1-2; 7 nucleotides line up with TRBD1. The J segment lost 5 bases and the V segment lost 0 bases, leaving 4 bases of the junction unmatched. The CDR3 runs to 14 residues. Looked up from germline, CDR1 is SGHRS and CDR2 is YFSETQ. DNA of the CDR3: TGCGCCAGCAGCTTGGAGGCAGGGGGTTATGGCTACACCTTC. It specifies CASSLEAGGYGYTF. The entire variable domain, with the rest obtained from reference TRBV5-1 and TRBJ1-2, is as follows: KAGVTQTPRYLIKTRGQQVTLSCSPISGHRSVSWYQQTPGQGLQFLFEYFSETQRNKGNFPGRFSGRQFSNSRSEMNVSTLELGDSALYLCASSLEAGGYGYTFGSGTRLTVV.

This chain connects TRBV6-1 to TRBJ2-7, with 7 bases that match TRBD1. V shed 5 bases, J shed 1 base, and the junction held 5 bases outside the gene matches. Germline V gene sequence: CDR1 MNHNS, CDR2 SASEGT. This CDR3 has 14 amino acids. CDR3 bases: TGTGCCAGCAGTAGGCCGGGACAGTCCTACGAGCAGTACTTC. Its protein is CASSRPGQSYEQYF.

This rearrangement joins TRBV2 to TRBJ2-7, with a possible D match to TRBD1 (5 bases). CDR1 and CDR2 (germline): SNHLY, FYNNEI. V was shortened by 6 bases and J by 2 bases, with 8 bases between the two germline ends. The CDR3 is 12 residues long. CDR3 loop: CASRAGTYEQYF. The CDR3 nucleotides read TGTGCCAGCAGAGCAGGGACCTACGAGCAGTACTTC.

V and J are TRBV20-1 and TRBJ2-5, with D perhaps matching TRBD2 (6 bases). Trimming took 6 bases from V and 3 from J, leaving 8 bases between them. This CDR3 is 11 amino acids long. Germline assignment: CDR1 DFQATT and CDR2 SNEGSKA (reference sequence). The CDR3 DNA is TGCAGTGCCTTAGCGGAAGAGACCCAGTACTTC. Its translation: CSALAEETQYF.